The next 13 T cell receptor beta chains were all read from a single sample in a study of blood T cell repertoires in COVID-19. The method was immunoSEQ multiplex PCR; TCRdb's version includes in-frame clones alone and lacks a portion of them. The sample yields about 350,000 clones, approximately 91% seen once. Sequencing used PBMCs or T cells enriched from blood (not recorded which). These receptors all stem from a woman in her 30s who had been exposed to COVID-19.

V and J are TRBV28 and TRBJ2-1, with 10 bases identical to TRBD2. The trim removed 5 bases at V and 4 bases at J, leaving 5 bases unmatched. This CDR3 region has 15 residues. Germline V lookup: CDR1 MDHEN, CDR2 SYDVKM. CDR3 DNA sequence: TGTGCCAGCAGTCCCGGGACTAGCGAATACAATGAGCAGTTCTTC. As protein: CASSPGTSEYNEQFF.

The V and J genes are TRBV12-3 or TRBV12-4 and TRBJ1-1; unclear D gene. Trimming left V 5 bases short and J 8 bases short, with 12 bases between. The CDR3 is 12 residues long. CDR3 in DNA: TGTGCCAGCAGTCCACCGTCGGGGGAAGCTTTCTTT. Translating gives CASSPPSGEAFF.

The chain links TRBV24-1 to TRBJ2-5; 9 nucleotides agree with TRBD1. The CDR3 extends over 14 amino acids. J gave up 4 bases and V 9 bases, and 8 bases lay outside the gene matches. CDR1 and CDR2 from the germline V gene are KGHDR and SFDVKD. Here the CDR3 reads CATRPTGGGETQYF. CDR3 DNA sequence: TGTGCCACCCGACCTACAGGGGGCGGAGAGACCCAGTACTTC.

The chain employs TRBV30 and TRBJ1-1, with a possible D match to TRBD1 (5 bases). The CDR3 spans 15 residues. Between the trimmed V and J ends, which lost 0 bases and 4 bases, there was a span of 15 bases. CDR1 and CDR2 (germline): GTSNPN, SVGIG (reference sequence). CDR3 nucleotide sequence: TGTGCCTGGAGTGTACTTGTCAGGGTTGGCACTGAAGCTTTCTTT. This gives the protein CAWSVLVRVGTEAFF.

The DNA of the CDR3 is TGTGCCAGCAGCCAACAGGGGGCGCAGCGTGAGCAGTTCTTC. This encodes CASSQQGAQREQFF. The V gene is TRBV6-4, the J gene TRBJ2-1; TRBD1 matches 9 bases. CDR1 and CDR2 (germline): MRHNA, SNTAGT. The ends lost 6 bases at V and 9 bases at J; junction bases unmatched: 9. This CDR3 is 14 amino acids long.

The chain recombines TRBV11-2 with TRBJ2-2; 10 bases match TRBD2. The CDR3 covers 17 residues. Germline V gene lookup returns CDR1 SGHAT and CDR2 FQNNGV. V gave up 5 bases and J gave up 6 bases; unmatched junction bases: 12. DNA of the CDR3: TGTGCCAGCAGCGTCACTAGCGGGATGGCGGGGGCCGGGGAGCTGTTTTTT. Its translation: CASSVTSGMAGAGELFF.

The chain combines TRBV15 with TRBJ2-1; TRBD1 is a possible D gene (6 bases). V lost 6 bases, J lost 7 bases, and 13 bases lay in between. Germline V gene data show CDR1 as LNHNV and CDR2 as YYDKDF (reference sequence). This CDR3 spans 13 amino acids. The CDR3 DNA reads TGTGCCACCAGACAGGGATATATGAATGAGCAGTTCTTC. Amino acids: CATRQGYMNEQFF.

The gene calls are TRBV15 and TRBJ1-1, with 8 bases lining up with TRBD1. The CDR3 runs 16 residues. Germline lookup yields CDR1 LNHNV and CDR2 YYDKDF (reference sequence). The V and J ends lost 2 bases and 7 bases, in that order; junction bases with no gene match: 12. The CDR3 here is CATSRSIPGGAVEAFF. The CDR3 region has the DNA TGTGCCACCAGCAGATCCATCCCAGGGGGCGCGGTTGAAGCTTTCTTT.

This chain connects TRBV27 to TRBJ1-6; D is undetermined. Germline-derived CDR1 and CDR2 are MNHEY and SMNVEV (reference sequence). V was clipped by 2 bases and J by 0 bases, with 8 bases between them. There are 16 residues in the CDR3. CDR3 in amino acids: CASSLTPGSYNSPLHF. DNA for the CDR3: TGTGCCAGCAGTTTAACCCCGGGCTCCTATAATTCACCCCTCCACTTT.

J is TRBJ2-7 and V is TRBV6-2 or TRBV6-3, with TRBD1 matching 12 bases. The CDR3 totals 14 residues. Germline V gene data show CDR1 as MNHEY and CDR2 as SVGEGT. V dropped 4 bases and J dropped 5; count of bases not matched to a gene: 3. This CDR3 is CASSLGQGANEQYF. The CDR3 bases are TGTGCCAGCAGTTTGGGACAGGGGGCAAACGAGCAGTACTTC.

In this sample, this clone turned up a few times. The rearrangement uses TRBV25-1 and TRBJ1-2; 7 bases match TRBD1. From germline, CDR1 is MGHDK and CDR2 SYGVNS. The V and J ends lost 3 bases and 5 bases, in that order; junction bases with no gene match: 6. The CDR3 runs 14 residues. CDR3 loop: CASSEAGGVYGYTF. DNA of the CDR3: TGTGCCAGCAGTGAGGCAGGGGGTGTGTATGGCTACACCTTC.

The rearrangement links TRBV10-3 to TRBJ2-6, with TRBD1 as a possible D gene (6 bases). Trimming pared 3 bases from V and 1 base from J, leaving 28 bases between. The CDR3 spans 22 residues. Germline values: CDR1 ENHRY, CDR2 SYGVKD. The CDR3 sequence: CAISDSKPARDMSPSGANVLTF. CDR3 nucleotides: TGTGCCATCAGTGATTCCAAACCGGCACGGGACATGTCTCCGTCTGGGGCCAACGTCCTGACTTTC.

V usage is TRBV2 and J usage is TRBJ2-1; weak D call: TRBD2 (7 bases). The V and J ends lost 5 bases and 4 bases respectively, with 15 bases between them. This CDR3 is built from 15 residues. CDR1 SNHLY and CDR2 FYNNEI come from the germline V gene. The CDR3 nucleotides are TGTGCCAGCAGTAGCGGGACACGTGTTTACAATGAGCAGTTCTTC. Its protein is CASSSGTRVYNEQFF.